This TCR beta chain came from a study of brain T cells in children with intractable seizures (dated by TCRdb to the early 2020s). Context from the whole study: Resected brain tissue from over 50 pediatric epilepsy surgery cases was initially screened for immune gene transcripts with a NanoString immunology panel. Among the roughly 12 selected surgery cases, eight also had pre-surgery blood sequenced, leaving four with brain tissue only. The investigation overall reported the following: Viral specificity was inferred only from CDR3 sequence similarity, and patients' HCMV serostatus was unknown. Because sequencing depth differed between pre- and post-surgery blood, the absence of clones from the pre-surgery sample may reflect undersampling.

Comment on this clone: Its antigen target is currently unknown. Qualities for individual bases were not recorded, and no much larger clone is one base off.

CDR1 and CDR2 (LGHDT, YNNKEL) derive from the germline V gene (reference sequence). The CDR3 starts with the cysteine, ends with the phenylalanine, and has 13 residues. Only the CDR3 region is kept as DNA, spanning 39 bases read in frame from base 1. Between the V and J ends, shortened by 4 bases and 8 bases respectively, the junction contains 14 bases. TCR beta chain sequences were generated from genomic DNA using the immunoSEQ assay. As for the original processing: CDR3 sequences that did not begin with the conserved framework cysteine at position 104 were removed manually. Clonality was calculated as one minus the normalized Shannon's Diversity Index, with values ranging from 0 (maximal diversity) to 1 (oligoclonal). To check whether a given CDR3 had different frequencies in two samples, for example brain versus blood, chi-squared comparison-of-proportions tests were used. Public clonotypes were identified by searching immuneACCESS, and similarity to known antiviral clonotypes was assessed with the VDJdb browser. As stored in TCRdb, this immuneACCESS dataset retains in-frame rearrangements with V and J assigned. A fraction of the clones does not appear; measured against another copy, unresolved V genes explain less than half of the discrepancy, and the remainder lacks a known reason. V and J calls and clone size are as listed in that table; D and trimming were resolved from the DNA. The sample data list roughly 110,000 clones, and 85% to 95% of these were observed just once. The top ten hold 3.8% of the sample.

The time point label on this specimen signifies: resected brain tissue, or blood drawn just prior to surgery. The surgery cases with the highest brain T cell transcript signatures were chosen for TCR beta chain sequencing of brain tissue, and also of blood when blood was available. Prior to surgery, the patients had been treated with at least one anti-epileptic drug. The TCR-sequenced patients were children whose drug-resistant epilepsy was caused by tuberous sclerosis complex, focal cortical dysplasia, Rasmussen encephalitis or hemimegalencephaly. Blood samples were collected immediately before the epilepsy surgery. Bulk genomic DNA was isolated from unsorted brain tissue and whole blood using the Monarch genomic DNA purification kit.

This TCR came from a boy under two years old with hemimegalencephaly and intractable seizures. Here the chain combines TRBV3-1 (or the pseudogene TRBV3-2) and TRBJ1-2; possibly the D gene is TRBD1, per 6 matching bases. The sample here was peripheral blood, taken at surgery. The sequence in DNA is TGTGCCAGCAGCCTGGGAGGGGGATGGGGCTACACCTTC. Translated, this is CASSLGGGWGYTF.